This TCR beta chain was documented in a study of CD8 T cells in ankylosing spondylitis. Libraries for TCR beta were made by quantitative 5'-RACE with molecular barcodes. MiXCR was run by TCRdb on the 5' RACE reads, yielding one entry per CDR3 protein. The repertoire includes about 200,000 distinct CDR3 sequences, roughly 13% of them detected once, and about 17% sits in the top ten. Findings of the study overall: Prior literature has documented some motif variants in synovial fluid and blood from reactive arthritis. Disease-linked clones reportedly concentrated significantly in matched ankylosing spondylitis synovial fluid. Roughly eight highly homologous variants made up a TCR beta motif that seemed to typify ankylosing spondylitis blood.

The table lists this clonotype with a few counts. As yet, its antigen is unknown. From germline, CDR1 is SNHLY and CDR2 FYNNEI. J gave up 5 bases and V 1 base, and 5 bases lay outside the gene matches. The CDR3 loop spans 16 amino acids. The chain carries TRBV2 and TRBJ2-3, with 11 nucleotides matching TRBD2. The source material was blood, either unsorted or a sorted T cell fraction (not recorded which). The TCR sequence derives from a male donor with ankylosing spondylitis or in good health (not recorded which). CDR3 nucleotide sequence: TGTGCCAGCAGTGAAGAGGGTAGCGGGGGGGGAGATACGCAGTATTTT. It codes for CASSEEGSGGGDTQYF.